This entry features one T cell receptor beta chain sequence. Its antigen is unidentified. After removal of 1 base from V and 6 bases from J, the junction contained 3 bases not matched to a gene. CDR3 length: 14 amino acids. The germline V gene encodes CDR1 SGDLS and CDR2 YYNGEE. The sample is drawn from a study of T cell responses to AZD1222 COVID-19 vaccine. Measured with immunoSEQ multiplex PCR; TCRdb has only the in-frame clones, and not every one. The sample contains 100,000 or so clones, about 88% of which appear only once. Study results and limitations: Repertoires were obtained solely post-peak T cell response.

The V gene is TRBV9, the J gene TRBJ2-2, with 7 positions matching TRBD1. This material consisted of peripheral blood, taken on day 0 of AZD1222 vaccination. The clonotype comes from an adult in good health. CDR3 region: CASSVSDRAGELFF. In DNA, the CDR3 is TGTGCCAGCAGCGTAAGCGACAGGGCCGGGGAGCTGTTTTTT.